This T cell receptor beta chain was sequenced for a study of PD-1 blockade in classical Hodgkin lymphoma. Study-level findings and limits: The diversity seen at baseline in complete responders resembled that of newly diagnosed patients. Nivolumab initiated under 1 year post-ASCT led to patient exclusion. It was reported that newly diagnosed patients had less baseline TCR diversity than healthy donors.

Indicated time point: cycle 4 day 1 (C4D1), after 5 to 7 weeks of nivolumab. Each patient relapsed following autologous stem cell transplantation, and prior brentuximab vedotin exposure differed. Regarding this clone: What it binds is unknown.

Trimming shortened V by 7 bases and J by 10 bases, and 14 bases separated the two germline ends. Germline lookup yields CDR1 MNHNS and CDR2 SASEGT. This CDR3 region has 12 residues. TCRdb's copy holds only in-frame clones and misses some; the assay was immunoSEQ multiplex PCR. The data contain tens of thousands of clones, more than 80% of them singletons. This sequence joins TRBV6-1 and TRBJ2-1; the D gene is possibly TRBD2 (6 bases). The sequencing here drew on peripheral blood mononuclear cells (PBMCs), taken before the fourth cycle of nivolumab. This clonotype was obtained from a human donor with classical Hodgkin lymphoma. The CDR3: CASIETSREQFF. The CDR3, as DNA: TGTGCCAGCATTGAGACTAGTCGCGAGCAGTTCTTC.